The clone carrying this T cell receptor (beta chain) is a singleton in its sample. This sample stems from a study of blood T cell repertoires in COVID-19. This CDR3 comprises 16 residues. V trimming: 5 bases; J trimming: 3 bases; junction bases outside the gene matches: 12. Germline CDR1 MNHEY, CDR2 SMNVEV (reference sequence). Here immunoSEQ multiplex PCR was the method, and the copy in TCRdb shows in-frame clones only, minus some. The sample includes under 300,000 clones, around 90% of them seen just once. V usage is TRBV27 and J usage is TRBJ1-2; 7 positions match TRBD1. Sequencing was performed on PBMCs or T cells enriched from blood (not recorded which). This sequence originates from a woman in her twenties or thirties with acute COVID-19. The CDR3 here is CASSIDRQGGYYGYTF. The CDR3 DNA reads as TGTGCCAGCAGTATCGACCGACAGGGTGGATACTATGGCTACACCTTC.